Listed below are T cell receptor beta chains from one sample, sequenced in a study of CD8 T cells in ankylosing spondylitis. TCRdb itself ran the 5' RACE reads through MiXCR, one entry per CDR3 protein. The sample lists 150,000 or so distinct CDR3 sequences, roughly 10% occurring once. The specimen sequenced was blood, either unsorted or a sorted T cell fraction (not recorded which). These receptors all come from a female donor with ankylosing spondylitis or in good health (not recorded which). Each CDR3 is given with its conserved first and last residue. The order of the fields is V gene, D gene, clone size, J gene, CDR3 DNA, CDR3 protein. The D gene is left open where the match is weak. Where a row states a size, it is once, few, many or the class of an expanded clone; other rows omit it.

>TRBV24-1|TRBD1|.|TRBJ2-5
TGTGCCACCAGTGCCCTTGTGGCGGACAGGGTCCAAGAGACCCAGTACTTC
CATSALVADRVQETQYF
>TRBV2|.|.|TRBJ2-1
TGTGCCAGCAATCCGTCCGGATCCTACAATGAGCAGTTCTTC
CASNPSGSYNEQFF
>TRBV20-1|.|many|TRBJ2-1
TGCAGTGCTAGAGATATTGCTAGCGACTACAATGAGCAGTTCTTC
CSARDIASDYNEQFF
>TRBV12-3/TRBV12-4|.|many|TRBJ1-2
TGTGCCAGCAGTTTAGCGGGGAGAGACTATGGCTACACCTTC
CASSLAGRDYGYTF
>TRBV7-2|.|many|TRBJ2-7
TGTGCCAGCAGCTTTCACTCCTACGAGCAGTACTTC
CASSFHSYEQYF
>TRBV27|.|few|TRBJ2-7
TGTGCCAGCAGTTTAAACAGGGCAGGGATCGAGCAGTACTTC
CASSLNRAGIEQYF
>TRBV7-9|.|.|TRBJ2-1
TGTGCCATCGACGCCTACAATGAGCAGTTCTTC
CAIDAYNEQFF
>TRBV4-3|.|.|TRBJ2-7
TGCGCCAGCAGCCAGGGAACAGGGCAGTACGAGCAGTACTTC
CASSQGTGQYEQYF
>TRBV7-2|.|.|TRBJ2-7
TGTGCCAGCAGCCTTCACCACAGGGAAGCATCCGACGAGCAGTACTTC
CASSLHHREASDEQYF
>TRBV20-1|.|few|TRBJ1-1
TGCAGTGCTAGAGATCCGATCCGGGGGAACACTGAAGCTTTCTTT
CSARDPIRGNTEAFF
>TRBV7-9|.|.|TRBJ2-5
TGTGCCAGCAGCTTGACTAAGGGGGAGACCCAGTACTTC
CASSLTKGETQYF
>TRBV20-1|TRBD1|few|TRBJ2-4
TGCAGTGCTAGACCACCGGGACAGGGTTACATTCAGTACTTC
CSARPPGQGYIQYF
>TRBV27|.|few|TRBJ1-5
TGTGCCAGCAGTTTGAGGGCACAAAATCAGCCCCAGCATTTT
CASSLRAQNQPQHF
>TRBV10-1|.|.|TRBJ1-1
TGCGCCAGTCCCGGAGGAGGGGGCACTGAAGCTTTCTTT
CASPGGGGTEAFF
>TRBV5-6|TRBD2|.|TRBJ2-3
TGTGCCAGCAGCTCGGTACTAGCGGGAGGGAGGACAGATACGCAGTATTTT
CASSSVLAGGRTDTQYF
>TRBV9|.|many|TRBJ1-2
TGTGCCAGCGCCAGGGATGGTGGCTACACCTTC
CASARDGGYTF
>TRBV2|.|many|TRBJ2-3
TGTGCCAGCAGCGGACCCAGTAGAAAAGAGGAGGCAGGACCAGATACGCAGTATTTT
CASSGPSRKEEAGPDTQYF
>TRBV7-9|.|many|TRBJ1-2
TGTGCCAGCAGCTTAACGACTGACTATGGCTACACCTTC
CASSLTTDYGYTF
>TRBV27|.|few|TRBJ2-1
TGTGCCAGCAGTTTATCAAGTTACGGGAGATGGGGCAATGAGCAGTTCTTC
CASSLSSYGRWGNEQFF
>TRBV12-3/TRBV12-4|.|.|TRBJ1-2
TGTGCCAGCAGGGCGGGGAACTATGGCTACACCTTC
CASRAGNYGYTF
>TRBV4-3|TRBD1|many|TRBJ2-5
TGCGCCAGCAGCCAAGAGACAGGGTTTGAGACCCAGTACTTC
CASSQETGFETQYF
>TRBV3-1|TRBD1|many|TRBJ2-7
TGTGCCAGCAGCTATACCGGGACAGGGGCTAGCGAGCAGTACTTC
CASSYTGTGASEQYF
>TRBV30|.|few|TRBJ2-5
TGTGCCTGGAGACCCCGAGGGGAGGAGACCCAGTACTTC
CAWRPRGEETQYF
>TRBV3-1|.|few|TRBJ2-7
TGTGCCAGCAGCCAAGCCAATTCCTACGAGCAGTACTTC
CASSQANSYEQYF
>TRBV3-1|.|.|TRBJ2-7
TGTGCCAGCAGCCAGGGGCATAGCACGGACTACGAGCAGTACTTC
CASSQGHSTDYEQYF
>TRBV6-5|.|many|TRBJ2-1
TGTGCCAGCAGTTACTCATCCCTTTCCGTCATGGCTAGTCATGAGCAGTTCTTC
CASSYSSLSVMASHEQFF
>TRBV30|.|few|TRBJ2-3
TGTGCCTGGAGTGAAGGGTCGGGAGCCCCGGGCGGTACGCAGTATTTT
CAWSEGSGAPGGTQYF
>TRBV7-3|.|many|TRBJ2-3
TGTGCCAGCAGCTTAGGAGATCTGTCAGATACGCAGTATTTT
CASSLGDLSDTQYF
>TRBV20-1|.|.|TRBJ2-7
TGCAGTGCCAGACCCAGAAGTTTTTACGAGCAGTACTTC
CSARPRSFYEQYF
>TRBV9|.|few|TRBJ2-1
TGTGCCAGCAGCGTAGGGGCTAGGATCAAGGAGCAGTTCTTC
CASSVGARIKEQFF
>TRBV5-1|.|few|TRBJ2-1
TGCGCCAGCAGCTTCCCTGAGGGTGCCTCCTACAATGAGCAGTTCTTC
CASSFPEGASYNEQFF
>TRBV28|TRBD2|few|TRBJ2-3
TGTGCCAGCAGTTTCCCAACTAGCGGGATAAAGTATGATACGCAGTATTTT
CASSFPTSGIKYDTQYF
>TRBV6-4|TRBD2|many|TRBJ2-3
TGTGCCAGCAGTGACTCGACCCGGGGGGGAGATACGCAGTATTTT
CASSDSTRGGDTQYF
>TRBV7-9|.|.|TRBJ2-2
TGTGCCAGCAGGCCCAGGGTATCCACCGGGGAGCTGTTTTTT
CASRPRVSTGELFF
>TRBV5-4|TRBD1|few|TRBJ2-5
TGTGCCAGCAGCTTGCCTTCTCAGGGGGAGGAGACCCAGTACTTC
CASSLPSQGEETQYF
>TRBV7-9|.|few|TRBJ2-2
TGTGCCAGCAGCTCGAGTACCGGGGAGCTGTTTTTT
CASSSSTGELFF
>TRBV27|.|many|TRBJ1-5
TGTGCCAGCAGTCGTGGGGGCAATACTCAGCCCCAGCATTTT
CASSRGGNTQPQHF
>TRBV12-3/TRBV12-4|.|.|TRBJ2-5
TGTGCCAGCAGTTTCGGGGGAACAACTGGGACCCAGTACTTC
CASSFGGTTGTQYF
>TRBV5-1|TRBD1|few|TRBJ2-2
TGCGCCAGCAGCTTAAACAGGGGCAGCACCGGGGAGCTGTTTTTT
CASSLNRGSTGELFF
>TRBV28|TRBD2|.|TRBJ2-7
TGTGCCAGCAGCCCTCTGAGTTTAACCGGGACTAGCCCCTACGAGCAGTACTTC
CASSPLSLTGTSPYEQYF
>TRBV7-9|.|.|TRBJ1-1
TGTGCCAGCAGCTACGGTGAAGCTTTCTTT
CASSYGEAFF
>TRBV14|.|.|TRBJ2-2
.
CASSQGGRHRELFFF
>TRBV7-9|.|.|TRBJ2-5
TGTGCCAGCAGATCTAGCTTAAGGGAGACCCAGTACTTC
CASRSSLRETQYF
>TRBV9|.|few|TRBJ2-2
TGTGCCAGCAGCGTGGGGGGATCCACCGGGGAGCTGTTTTTT
CASSVGGSTGELFF
>TRBV4-1|.|few|TRBJ2-2
TGCGCCAGCAGCCAAGTACCCGGGACCGGGGAGCTGTTTTTT
CASSQVPGTGELFF
>TRBV6-1|TRBD2|few|TRBJ2-3
TGTGCCAGCAGTGAGGGCGGGGGAACTTACACAGATACGCAGTATTTT
CASSEGGGTYTDTQYF
>TRBV12-3/TRBV12-4|TRBD1|.|TRBJ2-7
TGTGCCAGCAGTTTAAGAGGGGGCATCTACGAGCAGTACTTC
CASSLRGGIYEQYF
>TRBV14|TRBD2|.|TRBJ2-1
TGTGCCAGCAGCGAGGGACTAGCGGGCGTAAATGAGCAGTTCTTC
CASSEGLAGVNEQFF
>TRBV27|TRBD1|few|TRBJ2-7
TGTGCCAGCAGTTCTGGGACAGGGATTGGTGAGCAGTACTTC
CASSSGTGIGEQYF
>TRBV5-5|TRBD2|many|TRBJ2-1
TGTGCCAGCAGCTATGAGGGAGGGCCCAGTGAGCAGTTCTTC
CASSYEGGPSEQFF
>TRBV7-2|.|.|TRBJ2-3
TGTGCCAGCAGGCCCCCGGGAGTAAACACAGATACGCAGTATTTT
CASRPPGVNTDTQYF
>TRBV5-5|TRBD1|many|TRBJ1-2
TGTGCCAGCAGCTTGTCGCTGGCTCAGGGGGATGGCTACACCTTC
CASSLSLAQGDGYTF
>TRBV6-2/TRBV6-3|TRBD1|many|TRBJ1-5
TGTGCCAGCAGCCCGGACAGGGTCAATCAGCCCCAGCATTTT
CASSPDRVNQPQHF
>TRBV14|.|few|TRBJ2-1
TGTGCCAGCAGCCATAGGACAGAGAGCATCAATGAGCAGTTCTTC
CASSHRTESINEQFF
>TRBV4-3|.|many|TRBJ2-3
TGCGCCAGCAGCTTTAAGGTCCCAGATACGCAGTATTTT
CASSFKVPDTQYF
>TRBV9|.|many|TRBJ2-3
TGTGCCAGCAGCCCACACGGGGATACGCAGTATTTT
CASSPHGDTQYF
>TRBV20-1|TRBD1|.|TRBJ2-3
TGCAGTGCTTTCACAGGGGAAACTAGCACAGATACGCAGTATTTT
CSAFTGETSTDTQYF
>TRBV19|.|.|TRBJ2-7
TGTGCCACCTCATGGGGCCTGGAGGTTTCCCCTACCGAGCAGTACTTC
CATSWGLEVSPTEQYF
>TRBV12-3/TRBV12-4|.|many|TRBJ1-2
TGTGCCAGCAGTTCGGGAGGAGACGGCTACACCTTC
CASSSGGDGYTF